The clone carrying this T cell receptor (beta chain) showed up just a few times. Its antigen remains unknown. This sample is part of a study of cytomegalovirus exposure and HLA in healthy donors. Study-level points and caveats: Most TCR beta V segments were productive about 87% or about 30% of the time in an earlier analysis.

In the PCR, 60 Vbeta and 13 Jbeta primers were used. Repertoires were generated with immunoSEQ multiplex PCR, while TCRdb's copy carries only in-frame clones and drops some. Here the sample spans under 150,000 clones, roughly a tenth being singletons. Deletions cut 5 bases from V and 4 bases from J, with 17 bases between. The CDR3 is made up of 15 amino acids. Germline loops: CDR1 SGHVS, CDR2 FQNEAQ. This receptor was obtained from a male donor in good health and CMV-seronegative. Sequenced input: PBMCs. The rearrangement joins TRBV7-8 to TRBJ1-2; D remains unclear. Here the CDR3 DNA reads TGTGCCAGCAGCCCCGGGGAACAGCTCCCCTATGGCTACACCTTC. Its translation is CASSPGEQLPYGYTF. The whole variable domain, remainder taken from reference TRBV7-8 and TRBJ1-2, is GAGVSQSPRYKVAKRGQDVALRCDPISGHVSLFWYQQALGQGPEFLTYFQNEAQLDKSGLPSDRFFAERPEGSVSTLKIQRTQQEDSAVYLCASSPGEQLPYGYTFGSGTRLTVV.